A single TCR beta chain is shown here with its context. The antigen is undetermined. These data originate in a study of human T cells and chemical hapten exposure. Background on the study: Per-sample TCR yield variation was attributed mainly to small pooled library volume differences.

Single cDNA molecules in the library carried unique molecular identifiers attached during preparation. In the source study's methods: Sample-level TCR yields exhibited a median of about 91,000, with a range of roughly 20,000 to 750,000. Each CDR3 protein gets one entry after TCRdb re-called the RACE reads with MiXCR. V and J calls and clone size were set by TCRdb, not the authors. The repertoire holds 85,000 to 95,000 distinct CDR3 sequences, with over 8% as singletons. Time point reported: healthy volunteer bleed at 2 weeks. Someone pulled total RNA out of unfractionated whole blood. Notes on the study in general: Once DPC sensitization occurred, TCRs above 1 in 1000 frequency showed no change.

The TCR sequence derives from a female donor in good health. Some clones in this sample may be carry-over from other donors' samples. The source material was whole blood.

This CDR3 is CASSESGGAGANVLTF. CDR3 sequence (DNA): TGTGCCAGCAGTGAGTCAGGGGGCGCTGGGGCCAACGTCCTGACTTTC. The chain is built from TRBV6-4 and TRBJ2-6, with 8 bases that match TRBD1. From germline, CDR1 is MRHNA and CDR2 SNTAGT. The CDR3 has 16 amino acids. V lost 3 bases, J lost 2 bases, and 3 bases stayed unmatched.